The entry that follows covers one T cell receptor beta chain sequence. The entry originates in a study of blood T cell repertoires in COVID-19. Study summary: Material from acute and convalescent COVID-19 was sourced from the United States, Italy and Spain. T cells, B-cell-depleted T cells, or PBMCs provided the cDNA or gDNA that served as material.

In the original workflow: Nucleated cell number was recorded as an estimate derived from reference gene primer amplification. Some clones are missing from TCRdb's copy, which holds only in-frame ones; the method was immunoSEQ multiplex PCR. V and J calls and clone size are given by that table; D and trimming were obtained from the DNA. The table shows 29,000 or so clones, with roughly 84% occurring only once. With 0 bases removed from V and 2 bases from J, the gap between germline ends came to 13 bases. The CDR3 is made up of 16 amino acids. The V gene's germline CDR1 is SGDLS and CDR2 YYNGEE. The chain combines TRBV9 with TRBJ2-3, with TRBD1 as a possible D gene (5 bases). Sequenced sample: peripheral blood. The TCR originated in an elderly man with active COVID-19. CDR3 sequence (DNA): TGTGCCAGCAGCGTAGGGGGCTGGCCCTCCACAGATACGCAGTATTTT. This gives the protein CASSVGGWPSTDTQYF. The full variable domain, with the rest looked up from reference TRBV9 and TRBJ2-3, is DSGVTQTPKHLITATGQRVTLRCSPRSGDLSVYWYQQSLDQGLQFLIQYYNGEERAKGNILERFSAQQFPDLHSELNLSSLELGDSALYFCASSVGGWPSTDTQYFGPGTRLTVL.